A selection of T cell receptor beta chains follows, all from one sample in a study of blood T cell repertoires in COVID-19. Measured with immunoSEQ multiplex PCR; TCRdb has only the in-frame clones, and not every one. This table holds over 300,000 clones, about four fifths found once. The material sequenced was peripheral blood. Receptors originate from a woman in her 50s with acute or convalescent COVID-19. Both conserved end residues are part of each CDR3. D genes are given only for firm matches. Size is omitted from some rows. Given values are once, few, many or a class for expanded clones.

J: TRBJ2-7; length: 14; V: TRBV11-2; D: .; size: .; CDR3: CASKSRQDPTLQYF; DNA: TGTGCCAGCAAATCGAGACAGGATCCTACGTTGCAGTACTTC
J: TRBJ2-1; length: 15; V: TRBV2; D: .; size: .; CDR3: CASRAGIIKYNEQFF; DNA: TGTGCCAGCAGGGCGGGAATTATAAAGTACAATGAGCAGTTCTTC
J: TRBJ1-2; length: 15; V: TRBV28; D: .; size: .; CDR3: CASSPLTGRGYGYTF; DNA: TGTGCCAGCAGTCCGTTAACGGGGAGAGGCTATGGCTACACCTTC
J: TRBJ2-1; length: 14; V: TRBV5-4; D: TRBD1; size: .; CDR3: CASSRGQTYNEQFF; DNA: TGTGCCAGCAGCCGGGGACAGACTTACAATGAGCAGTTCTTC
J: TRBJ1-2; length: 14; V: TRBV18; D: .; size: .; CDR3: CASSPTKQTYGYTF; DNA: TGTGCCAGCTCACCAACCAAACAAACCTATGGCTACACCTTC
J: TRBJ2-1; length: 14; V: TRBV10-1; D: .; size: .; CDR3: CATSEGGSYNEQFF; DNA: TGCGCCACTTCGGAAGGGGGCTCCTACAATGAGCAGTTCTTC
J: TRBJ2-1; length: 18; V: TRBV7-2; D: .; size: .; CDR3: CASSLEVSGGGTYNEQFF; DNA: TGTGCCAGCAGCTTAGAGGTCAGCGGCGGCGGGACCTACAATGAGCAGTTCTTC
J: TRBJ1-1; length: 14; V: TRBV6-1; D: .; size: few; CDR3: CASSEVRVGTEAFF; DNA: TGTGCCAGCAGTGAGGTCAGGGTGGGCACTGAAGCTTTCTTT
J: TRBJ2-2; length: 18; V: TRBV7-9; D: .; size: few; CDR3: CASSLAGGSGHNTGELFF; DNA: TGTGCCAGCAGCTTAGCGGGCGGTAGCGGTCATAACACCGGGGAGCTGTTTTTT
J: TRBJ2-6; length: 14; V: TRBV3-1/TRBV3-2; D: .; size: .; CDR3: CASSHRGAGGVLTF; DNA: TGTGCCAGCAGCCACCGGGGGGCTGGCGGGGTCCTGACTTTC
J: TRBJ1-2; length: 12; V: TRBV24-1; D: .; size: .; CDR3: CATSEAGGGYTF; DNA: TGTGCCACCAGTGAAGCGGGGGGTGGCTACACCTTC
J: TRBJ1-6; length: 15; V: TRBV7-3; D: .; size: .; CDR3: CASSLSSGEGSPLHF; DNA: TGTGCCAGCAGCTTATCTTCGGGGGAGGGTTCACCCCTCCACTTT
J: TRBJ1-1; length: 13; V: TRBV30; D: TRBD1; size: .; CDR3: CAWSSGTGLEAFF; DNA: TGTGCCTGGAGCTCCGGGACAGGACTTGAAGCTTTCTTT
J: TRBJ2-5; length: 14; V: TRBV7-2; D: TRBD1; size: .; CDR3: CASSRAGGWETQYF; DNA: TGTGCCAGCAGCCGGGCAGGGGGCTGGGAGACCCAGTACTTC
J: TRBJ1-5; length: 13; V: TRBV6-6; D: TRBD1; size: .; CDR3: CASLLGQNQPQHF; DNA: TGTGCCAGCTTATTGGGACAGAATCAGCCCCAGCATTTT
J: TRBJ2-3; length: 15; V: TRBV7-2; D: .; size: .; CDR3: CASSLGAGWTDTQYF; DNA: TGTGCCAGCAGCTTAGGGGCGGGATGGACAGATACGCAGTATTTT
J: TRBJ2-3; length: 18; V: TRBV5-6; D: TRBD1; size: .; CDR3: CASSQISDGTGVEDTQYF; DNA: TGTGCCAGCAGCCAGATATCAGACGGGACAGGGGTGGAAGATACGCAGTATTTT
J: TRBJ1-2; length: 15; V: TRBV4-3; D: TRBD1; size: .; CDR3: CASSRADRGPYGYTF; DNA: TGCGCCAGCAGCCGGGCGGACAGGGGACCGTATGGCTACACCTTC
J: TRBJ2-1; length: 16; V: TRBV9; D: .; size: .; CDR3: CASSVSGGGQLSEQFF; DNA: TGTGCCAGCAGCGTATCCGGCGGGGGACAATTATCGGAGCAGTTCTTC
J: TRBJ1-2; length: 12; V: TRBV30; D: .; size: once; CDR3: CATWRSLGGYTF; DNA: TGTGCCACTTGGAGGTCCCTAGGAGGCTACACCTTC
J: TRBJ2-1; length: 15; V: TRBV18; D: TRBD2; size: .; CDR3: CASSPPGGSSNEQFF; DNA: TGTGCCAGCTCACCACCGGGCGGGAGTAGCAATGAGCAGTTCTTC
J: TRBJ2-3; length: 12; V: TRBV11-2; D: .; size: .; CDR3: CASSPDRGTQYF; DNA: TGTGCCAGCAGCCCCGATAGGGGGACGCAGTATTTT
J: TRBJ2-2; length: 17; V: TRBV11-2; D: TRBD1; size: .; CDR3: CASSLQTGQGGTGELFF; DNA: TGTGCCAGCAGCTTGCAGACAGGGCAGGGTGGTACCGGGGAGCTGTTTTTT
J: TRBJ2-3; length: 14; V: TRBV5-1; D: .; size: .; CDR3: CASSLGGGMDTQYF; DNA: TGCGCCAGCAGCTTAGGGGGCGGGATGGATACGCAGTATTTT
J: TRBJ2-5; length: 14; V: TRBV5-1; D: .; size: .; CDR3: CASTRWTAQETQYF; DNA: TGCGCCAGCACCCGGTGGACAGCCCAAGAGACCCAGTACTTC
J: TRBJ2-7; length: 15; V: TRBV27; D: .; size: .; CDR3: CASSPRSGGAYEQYF; DNA: TGTGCCAGCAGCCCCAGGAGCGGAGGGGCCTACGAGCAGTACTTC
J: TRBJ1-1; length: 15; V: TRBV6-6; D: .; size: .; CDR3: CASSYSGRENTEAFF; DNA: TGTGCCAGCAGTTACTCCGGGCGGGAGAACACTGAAGCTTTCTTT
J: TRBJ2-1; length: 13; V: TRBV12-3/TRBV12-4; D: .; size: .; CDR3: CASSTTGSPEQFF; DNA: TGTGCCAGCAGCACGACTGGCAGCCCTGAGCAGTTCTTC
J: TRBJ2-1; length: 16; V: TRBV9; D: TRBD2; size: once; CDR3: CASSVETSGFYNEQFF; DNA: TGTGCCAGCAGCGTAGAAACTAGCGGGTTTTACAATGAGCAGTTCTTC
J: TRBJ2-3; length: 14; V: TRBV7-2; D: .; size: .; CDR3: CASSSRGFPDTQYF; DNA: TGTGCCAGCAGCTCCCGAGGTTTCCCAGATACGCAGTATTTT
J: TRBJ2-5; length: 12; V: TRBV30; D: .; size: .; CDR3: CAWSSGRETQYF; DNA: TGTGCCTGGAGTAGTGGGAGAGAGACCCAGTACTTC
J: TRBJ2-1; length: 15; V: TRBV4-3; D: TRBD2; size: .; CDR3: CASSPIGTRVNEQFF; DNA: TGCGCCAGCAGCCCGATCGGGACTAGGGTCAATGAGCAGTTCTTC
J: TRBJ2-2; length: 17; V: TRBV5-1; D: .; size: .; CDR3: CASSSSLSGVNTGELFF; DNA: TGCGCCAGCAGTTCCTCTTTATCGGGGGTAAACACCGGGGAGCTGTTTTTT
J: TRBJ1-2; length: 14; V: TRBV7-2; D: TRBD1; size: .; CDR3: CASVWDRGVEGYTF; DNA: TGTGCCAGCGTCTGGGACAGGGGTGTGGAAGGCTACACCTTC
J: TRBJ2-1; length: 15; V: TRBV7-9; D: TRBD2; size: once; CDR3: CASSSMRAGGDEQFF; DNA: TGTGCCAGCAGCTCCATGCGAGCGGGAGGGGATGAGCAGTTCTTC
J: TRBJ2-5; length: 16; V: TRBV7-9; D: TRBD1; size: .; CDR3: CASSLIGTALQETQYF; DNA: TGTGCCAGCAGCCTAATAGGGACAGCTCTACAAGAGACCCAGTACTTC
J: TRBJ2-1; length: 13; V: TRBV2; D: .; size: .; CDR3: CASSEQQAFQQFF; DNA: TGTGCCAGCAGTGAACAGCAAGCGTTTCAGCAGTTCTTC
J: TRBJ1-1; length: 16; V: TRBV2; D: TRBD1; size: .; CDR3: CASRAGTGGERGEAFF; DNA: TGTGCCAGCAGGGCCGGGACAGGGGGAGAGAGAGGTGAAGCTTTCTTT
J: TRBJ2-3; length: 12; V: TRBV2; D: TRBD2; size: .; CDR3: CASGGHTDTQYF; DNA: TGTGCCTCGGGAGGCCACACAGATACGCAGTATTTT
J: TRBJ1-3; length: 13; V: TRBV6-6; D: TRBD1; size: .; CDR3: CASNPDRANTIYF; DNA: TGTGCCAGCAACCCGGACAGGGCAAACACCATATATTTT
J: TRBJ2-2; length: 13; V: TRBV5-1; D: .; size: .; CDR3: CASSLDGPGELFF; DNA: TGCGCCAGCAGCTTGGATGGGCCCGGGGAGCTGTTTTTT
J: TRBJ1-1; length: 13; V: TRBV9; D: TRBD1; size: .; CDR3: CASSVRQGLEAFF; DNA: TGTGCCAGCAGCGTCAGACAGGGCCTTGAAGCTTTCTTT
J: TRBJ2-1; length: 16; V: TRBV7-3; D: TRBD1; size: .; CDR3: CASSLPLGTGNDEQFF; DNA: TGTGCCAGCAGCTTACCCTTAGGGACAGGGAACGATGAGCAGTTCTTC
J: TRBJ1-6; length: 14; V: TRBV6-5; D: TRBD1; size: .; CDR3: CATQGTQTNSPLHF; DNA: TGTGCCACACAGGGGACCCAGACTAATTCACCCCTCCACTTT
J: TRBJ2-1; length: 16; V: TRBV21-1; D: .; size: .; CDR3: CASSSYGLAGEDEQFF; DNA: TGTGCCAGCAGCTCATACGGACTAGCGGGGGAAGATGAGCAGTTCTTC
J: TRBJ2-5; length: 14; V: TRBV27; D: TRBD2; size: once; CDR3: CASSSGLAGETQYF; DNA: TGTGCCAGCAGTTCTGGACTAGCGGGGGAGACCCAGTACTTC
J: TRBJ1-2; length: 15; V: TRBV19; D: .; size: .; CDR3: CASSVRPGEHYGYTF; DNA: TGTGCCAGTAGTGTCCGACCAGGGGAACACTATGGCTACACCTTC
J: TRBJ1-1; length: 16; V: TRBV6-5; D: TRBD1; size: .; CDR3: CASSYPSGQGGTEAFF; DNA: TGTGCCAGCAGTTACCCCTCGGGACAGGGCGGCACTGAAGCTTTCTTT
J: TRBJ2-5; length: 12; V: TRBV5-1; D: .; size: .; CDR3: CASSRRDSVEYF; DNA: TGCGCCAGCAGCCGGCGGGACAGCGTTGAGTACTTC
J: TRBJ2-2; length: 13; V: TRBV27; D: .; size: .; CDR3: CASRHRDTGELFF; DNA: TGTGCCAGCAGACACAGGGACACCGGGGAGCTGTTTTTT
J: TRBJ1-4; length: 14; V: TRBV5-4; D: TRBD1; size: .; CDR3: CASSSRDRGEKLFF; DNA: TGTGCCAGCAGCTCCCGGGACAGGGGAGAAAAACTGTTTTTT
J: TRBJ1-3; length: 15; V: TRBV10-1; D: .; size: .; CDR3: CASSDGADSGNTIYF; DNA: TGCGCCAGCAGTGACGGAGCTGACTCTGGAAACACCATATATTTT
J: TRBJ2-5; length: 14; V: TRBV19; D: TRBD1; size: .; CDR3: CASSTTGGVKTQYF; DNA: TGTGCCAGTAGTACGACAGGGGGCGTAAAGACCCAGTACTTC